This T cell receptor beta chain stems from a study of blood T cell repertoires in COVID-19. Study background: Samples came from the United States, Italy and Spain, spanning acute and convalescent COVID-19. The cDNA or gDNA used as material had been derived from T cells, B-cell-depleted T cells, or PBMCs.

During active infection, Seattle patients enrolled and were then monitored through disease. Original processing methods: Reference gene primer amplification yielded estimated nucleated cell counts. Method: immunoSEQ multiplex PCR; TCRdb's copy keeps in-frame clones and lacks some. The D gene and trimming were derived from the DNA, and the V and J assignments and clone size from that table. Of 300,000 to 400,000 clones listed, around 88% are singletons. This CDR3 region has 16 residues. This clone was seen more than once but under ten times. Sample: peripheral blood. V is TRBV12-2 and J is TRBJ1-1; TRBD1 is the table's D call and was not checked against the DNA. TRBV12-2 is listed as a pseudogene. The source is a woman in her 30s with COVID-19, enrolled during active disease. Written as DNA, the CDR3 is TGTGCAAGTCGCCCCCAGCCCCGGACAGATAACACTGAAGCTTTCTTT. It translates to CASRPQPRTDNTEAFF.